A selection of T cell receptor beta chains follows, all from one sample in a study of blood T cell repertoires in COVID-19. Here immunoSEQ multiplex PCR was the method, and the copy in TCRdb shows in-frame clones only, minus some. The data contain about 210,000 clones, roughly 84% of them singletons. Sequenced: peripheral blood. The receptors here all came from a man aged 50 or older with active or convalescent COVID-19. Each CDR3 is given without its conserved first and last residue. The order of the fields is CDR3 protein, V gene, J gene.

CDR3aa: ASSPLTGVGYT
v_gene: TRBV4-1
j_gene: TRBJ1-2

CDR3aa: ASSLGPATDYNEQF
v_gene: TRBV7-2
j_gene: TRBJ2-1

CDR3aa: SVITVETQY
v_gene: TRBV29-1
j_gene: TRBJ2-5

CDR3aa: ASSLLPPREGRDQPQH
v_gene: TRBV28
j_gene: TRBJ1-5

CDR3aa: AISDGLAGGRDEQF
v_gene: TRBV10-3
j_gene: TRBJ2-1

CDR3aa: ASRPQGTGELF
v_gene: TRBV3-1/TRBV3-2
j_gene: TRBJ2-2

CDR3aa: ASSRKEGPYGYT
v_gene: TRBV5-5
j_gene: TRBJ1-2

CDR3aa: ASSLVESAYNEQF
v_gene: TRBV11-3
j_gene: TRBJ2-1

CDR3aa: ASSGRDRPNEKLF
v_gene: TRBV10-2
j_gene: TRBJ1-4

CDR3aa: ASSHDRGTEAF
v_gene: TRBV4-3
j_gene: TRBJ1-1

CDR3aa: SARVEGEQY
v_gene: TRBV20-1
j_gene: TRBJ2-7

CDR3aa: ASSQESGTGLSPLH
v_gene: TRBV4-3
j_gene: TRBJ1-6

CDR3aa: ASSRTGSYEQY
v_gene: TRBV19
j_gene: TRBJ2-7

CDR3aa: ASSFKWGGRTGELF
v_gene: TRBV27
j_gene: TRBJ2-2

CDR3aa: ASSYSSSGSSNEQF
v_gene: TRBV6-6
j_gene: TRBJ2-1

CDR3aa: ASSPMDREITEAF
v_gene: TRBV19
j_gene: TRBJ1-1

CDR3aa: ASSRAGGNTDTQY
v_gene: TRBV5-1
j_gene: TRBJ2-3

CDR3aa: ASSPGARETQY
v_gene: TRBV18
j_gene: TRBJ2-5

CDR3aa: ASSPRTVNTEAF
v_gene: TRBV18
j_gene: TRBJ1-1

CDR3aa: ASSLAMWTSGNNEQF
v_gene: TRBV5-1
j_gene: TRBJ2-1

CDR3aa: ASSPAGGARNQPQH
v_gene: TRBV18
j_gene: TRBJ1-5

CDR3aa: ASSYSPRSPDTEAF
v_gene: TRBV6-5
j_gene: TRBJ1-1

CDR3aa: ASTPLSVYYGYT
v_gene: TRBV28
j_gene: TRBJ1-2

CDR3aa: ASSRQGINYGYT
v_gene: TRBV28
j_gene: TRBJ1-2

CDR3aa: ASSPSSYNEQF
v_gene: TRBV18
j_gene: TRBJ2-1

CDR3aa: ASSLILAGVNEQF
v_gene: TRBV7-2
j_gene: TRBJ2-1

CDR3aa: ASSTGTGGGQPQH
v_gene: TRBV6-2/TRBV6-3
j_gene: TRBJ1-5

CDR3aa: ASSSPGTLYGYT
v_gene: TRBV5-6
j_gene: TRBJ1-2

CDR3aa: ASSSRTSGYQETQY
v_gene: TRBV6-5
j_gene: TRBJ2-5

CDR3aa: ASRSGMIVNEQF
v_gene: TRBV28
j_gene: TRBJ2-1

CDR3aa: ASSLEMLWGGQETQY
v_gene: TRBV5-1
j_gene: TRBJ2-5

CDR3aa: ASSIRAGARTDTQY
v_gene: TRBV13
j_gene: TRBJ2-3

CDR3aa: ASSHPAPGLAGLPYNEQF
v_gene: TRBV28
j_gene: TRBJ2-1

CDR3aa: ASSPDRGRPPYGYT
v_gene: TRBV5-6
j_gene: TRBJ1-2

CDR3aa: ASSLVLAGAGYNEQF
v_gene: TRBV5-1
j_gene: TRBJ2-1

CDR3aa: ASSVSGTPESANEKLF
v_gene: TRBV9
j_gene: TRBJ1-4

CDR3aa: ASSSLSGTTYEQY
v_gene: TRBV27
j_gene: TRBJ2-7

CDR3aa: ASSLNPPQGTLGNEQF
v_gene: TRBV7-3
j_gene: TRBJ2-1

CDR3aa: ASSGTIGQPQH
v_gene: TRBV5-5
j_gene: TRBJ1-5

CDR3aa: ASSLQGRRETQY
v_gene: TRBV7-8
j_gene: TRBJ2-5

CDR3aa: ASSPTEWGFSGNTIY
v_gene: TRBV18
j_gene: TRBJ1-3

CDR3aa: ASSSPGTVYGYT
v_gene: TRBV28
j_gene: TRBJ1-2

CDR3aa: ASSQGGVPTNEKLF
v_gene: TRBV4-2
j_gene: TRBJ1-4

CDR3aa: ASSPDSGTNFNEQF
v_gene: TRBV7-9
j_gene: TRBJ2-1

CDR3aa: ATSRLRGSYGYT
v_gene: TRBV15
j_gene: TRBJ1-2

CDR3aa: ASSLEIRQGAPEQY
v_gene: TRBV5-5
j_gene: TRBJ2-7

CDR3aa: ASSYSWGEETQY
v_gene: TRBV6-2/TRBV6-3
j_gene: TRBJ2-5

CDR3aa: ARMGLSYNEQF
v_gene: TRBV6-5
j_gene: TRBJ2-1

CDR3aa: ASSRTHLTNYGYT
v_gene: TRBV27
j_gene: TRBJ1-2

CDR3aa: ASSLGGLQETQY
v_gene: TRBV5-4
j_gene: TRBJ2-5

CDR3aa: ASSTGQHQPQH
v_gene: TRBV5-8
j_gene: TRBJ1-5

CDR3aa: ASSQSLPPLSEQY
v_gene: TRBV16
j_gene: TRBJ2-7

CDR3aa: ASSLNSLAGYNQPQH
v_gene: TRBV28
j_gene: TRBJ1-5

CDR3aa: ASSFYGVTGF
v_gene: TRBV5-8
j_gene: TRBJ1-1

CDR3aa: ASSQGGRVYGYT
v_gene: TRBV4-1
j_gene: TRBJ1-2